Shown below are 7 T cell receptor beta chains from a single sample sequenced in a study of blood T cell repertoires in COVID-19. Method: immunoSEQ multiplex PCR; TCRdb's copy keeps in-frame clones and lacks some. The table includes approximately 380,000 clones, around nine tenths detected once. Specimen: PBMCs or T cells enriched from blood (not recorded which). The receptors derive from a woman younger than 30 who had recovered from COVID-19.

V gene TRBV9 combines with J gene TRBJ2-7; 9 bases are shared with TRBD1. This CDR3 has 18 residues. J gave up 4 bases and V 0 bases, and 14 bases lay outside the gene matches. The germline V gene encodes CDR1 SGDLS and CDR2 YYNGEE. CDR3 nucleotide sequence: TGTGCCAGCAGCGTAGCTCCGTCAGGGGGACAGGGTAGTTACGAGCAGTACTTC. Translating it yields CASSVAPSGGQGSYEQYF.

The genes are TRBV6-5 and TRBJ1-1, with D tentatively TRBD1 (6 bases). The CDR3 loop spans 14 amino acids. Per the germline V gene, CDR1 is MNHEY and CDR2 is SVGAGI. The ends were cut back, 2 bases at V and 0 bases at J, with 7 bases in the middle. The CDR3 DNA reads TGTGCCAGCAGTTACGGGACAATGAACACTGAAGCTTTCTTT. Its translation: CASSYGTMNTEAFF.

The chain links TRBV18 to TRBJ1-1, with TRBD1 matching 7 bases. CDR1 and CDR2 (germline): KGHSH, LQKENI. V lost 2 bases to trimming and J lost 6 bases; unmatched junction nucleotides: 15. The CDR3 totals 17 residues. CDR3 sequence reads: CASSPRGGGAYDPEAFF. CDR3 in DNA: TGTGCCAGCTCACCAAGAGGAGGGGGCGCTTACGATCCTGAAGCTTTCTTT. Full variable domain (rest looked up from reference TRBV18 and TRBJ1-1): NAGVMQNPRHLVRRRGQEARLRCSPMKGHSHVYWYRQLPEEGLKFMVYLQKENIIDESGMPKERFSAEFPKEGPSILRIQQVVRGDSAAYFCASSPRGGGAYDPEAFFGQGTRLTVV.

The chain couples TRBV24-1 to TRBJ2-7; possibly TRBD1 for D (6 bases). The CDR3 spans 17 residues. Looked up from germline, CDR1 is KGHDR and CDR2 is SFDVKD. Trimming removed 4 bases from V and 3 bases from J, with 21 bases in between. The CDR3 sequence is CATSEGTKGERDYEQYF. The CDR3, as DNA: TGTGCCACCAGTGAGGGGACGAAGGGGGAACGGGACTACGAGCAGTACTTC.

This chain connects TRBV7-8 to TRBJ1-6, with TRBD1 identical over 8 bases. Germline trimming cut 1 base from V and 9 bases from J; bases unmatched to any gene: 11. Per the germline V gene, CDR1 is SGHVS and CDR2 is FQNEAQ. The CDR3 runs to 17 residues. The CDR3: CASSLGTSTGGVSPLHF. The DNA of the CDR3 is TGTGCCAGCAGCTTAGGTACGAGTACAGGGGGTGTTTCACCCCTCCACTTT.

The CDR3 loop reads CASSVTGVNYGYTF. The CDR3 coding sequence is TGTGCCAGCAGCGTAACAGGGGTTAACTATGGCTACACCTTC. The chain has TRBV9 and TRBJ1-2; 7 bases agree with TRBD1. J was trimmed by 1 base and V by 1 base; bases with no gene match: 1. The CDR3 is 14 residues long. Germline V gives CDR1 SGDLS, CDR2 YYNGEE.

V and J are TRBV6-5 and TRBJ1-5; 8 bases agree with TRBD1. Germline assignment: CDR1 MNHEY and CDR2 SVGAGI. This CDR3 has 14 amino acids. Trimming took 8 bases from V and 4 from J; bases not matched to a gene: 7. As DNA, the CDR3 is TGTGCCAGCGCCGTTGGACAGGGAAATCAGCCCCAGCATTTT. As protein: CASAVGQGNQPQHF.